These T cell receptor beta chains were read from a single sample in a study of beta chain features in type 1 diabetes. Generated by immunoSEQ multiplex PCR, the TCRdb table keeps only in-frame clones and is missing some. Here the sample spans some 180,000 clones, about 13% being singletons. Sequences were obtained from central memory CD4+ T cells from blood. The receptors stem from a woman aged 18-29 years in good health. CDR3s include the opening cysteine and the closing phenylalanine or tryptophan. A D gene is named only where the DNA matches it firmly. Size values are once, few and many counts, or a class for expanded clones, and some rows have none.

CASSGKSGTGVYEQYF TGTGCCAGCAGTGGAAAATCCGGGACAGGGGTCTACGAGCAGTACTTC TRBJ2-7 TRBV25-1 TRBD1 few
CAWSVNGGPGDTQYF TGTGCCTGGAGTGTAAACGGGGGGCCGGGAGATACGCAGTATTTT TRBJ2-3 TRBV30 . .
CASSVDRGGYEQYF TGTGCCAGCAGTGTTGACAGGGGCGGTTACGAGCAGTACTTC TRBJ2-7 TRBV27 TRBD1 few
CARSGTSVLEQYF TGCGCCAGATCCGGGACTAGTGTGCTCGAGCAGTACTTC TRBJ2-7 TRBV23-1 TRBD2 .
CASSVGTGDRAFF TGTGCCAGCAGCGTCGGGACAGGGGATCGAGCTTTCTTT TRBJ1-1 TRBV5-6 TRBD1 .
CASSLSTGVRNQPQHF TGTGCCAGCAGCCTTTCGACAGGGGTGCGCAATCAGCCCCAGCATTTT TRBJ1-5 TRBV7-8 TRBD1 .
CASLQGAQTDTQYF TGCGCCAGCTTACAGGGGGCGCAGACAGATACGCAGTATTTT TRBJ2-3 TRBV5-1 TRBD1 .
CASSPTQGSYEQYF TGTGCCAGCAGCCCAACACAGGGGTCCTACGAGCAGTACTTC TRBJ2-7 TRBV11-3 TRBD1 .
CASSKILRGETQYF TGTGCCAGCAGCAAGATCCTCCGGGGAGAGACCCAGTACTTC TRBJ2-5 TRBV14 . .
CASSQQGSNTEAFF TGTGCCAGCTCTCAACAGGGGTCGAACACTGAAGCTTTCTTT TRBJ1-1 TRBV18 TRBD1 few
CASSPGSLSYNEQFF TGTGCCAGCAGCCCAGGGTCCCTCTCCTACAATGAGCAGTTCTTC TRBJ2-1 TRBV7-2 . .
CSVEGGNRGNTEAFF TGCAGCGTTGAAGGTGGGAACAGGGGGAACACTGAAGCTTTCTTT TRBJ1-1 TRBV29-1 TRBD1 .
CAWGRGSGNTIYF TGTGCCTGGGGCAGGGGATCTGGAAACACCATATATTTT TRBJ1-3 TRBV30 . few
CASSRDIQETQYF TGTGCCAGCAGCAGGGACATCCAAGAGACCCAGTACTTC TRBJ2-5 TRBV7-9 . .
CASSKGLAGFLNNEQFF TGTGCCAGCAGCAAAGGACTAGCGGGGTTTCTCAACAATGAGCAGTTCTTC TRBJ2-1 TRBV7-2 TRBD2 .
CASIERDSQVHEQYF TGTGCCAGCATCGAGCGGGATTCTCAAGTCCACGAGCAGTACTTC TRBJ2-7 TRBV6-6 TRBD2 few
CASSPPGGSYNEQFF TGTGCCAGCAGTCCTCCAGGGGGATCCTACAATGAGCAGTTCTTC TRBJ2-1 TRBV7-3 TRBD1 few
CASSLAWDRLQETQYF TGTGCCAGCAGCTTAGCGTGGGACAGACTCCAAGAGACCCAGTACTTC TRBJ2-5 TRBV7-2 TRBD1 many
CASSLAPETEAFF TGCGCCAGCAGCTTGGCGCCGGAGACTGAAGCTTTCTTT TRBJ1-1 TRBV5-1 . few
CASSLAGTSVAYEQYF TGTGCCAGCAGCTTAGCGGGGACTAGCGTCGCCTACGAGCAGTACTTC TRBJ2-7 TRBV7-2 TRBD2 .
CSVEPTTDTQYF TGCAGCGTTGAACCTACGACAGATACGCAGTATTTT TRBJ2-3 TRBV29-1 . .
CASGLDRQGVEAFF TGTGCTAGTGGTTTGGACCGACAGGGGGTAGAAGCTTTCTTT TRBJ1-1 TRBV12-5 TRBD1 .
CASSRGLAGYEQFF TGTGCCAGCAGCCGCGGACTAGCGGGATATGAGCAGTTCTTC TRBJ2-1 TRBV7-2 TRBD2 .
CASSLTQGGETQYF TGTGCCAGCAGTTTAACCCAGGGGGGAGAGACCCAGTACTTC TRBJ2-5 TRBV28 . few
CSVVNRGRSNEQFF TGCAGCGTTGTGAACAGGGGAAGGAGCAATGAGCAGTTCTTC TRBJ2-1 TRBV29-1 TRBD1 few
CASSLSLAGGMGTQYF TGTGCCAGCAGCTTATCGCTAGCGGGAGGGATGGGTACGCAGTATTTT TRBJ2-3 TRBV7-2 TRBD2 .
CACSRDRGISTIYEQYF TGTGCCTGTTCCCGGGACAGGGGGATATCAACCATCTACGAGCAGTACTTC TRBJ2-7 TRBV30 TRBD1 .
CASSPGAYQRLGGNTIYF TGTGCCAGCAGCCCTGGGGCATACCAAAGGCTCGGTGGAAACACCATATATTTT TRBJ1-3 TRBV9 . few
CASSLGPRETQYF TGTGCCAGCAGCTTAGGTCCCCGAGAGACCCAGTACTTC TRBJ2-5 TRBV11-2 . few
CASRLQGGETQYF TGTGCCAGCCGCCTACAGGGAGGGGAGACCCAGTACTTC TRBJ2-5 TRBV28 . many
CASTLGLAGDETQYF TGTGCCAGCACCCTGGGACTAGCGGGAGACGAGACCCAGTACTTC TRBJ2-5 TRBV6-6 TRBD2 few
CASSQTHTRVF TGTGCCAGCAGCCAAACTCATACACGGGTCTTT TRBJ1-1 TRBV28 . .
CASSSMTTSGGEFF TGTGCCAGCAGCTCCATGACGACTAGCGGAGGGGAGTTCTTC TRBJ2-1 TRBV7-8 TRBD2 .
CASSQGTSGAYNEQFF TGTGCCAGCAGCCAAGGGACTAGCGGGGCATACAATGAGCAGTTCTTC TRBJ2-1 TRBV9 TRBD2 few
CASTGFDYGYTF TGTGCCAGCACAGGTTTCGACTATGGCTACACCTTC TRBJ1-2 TRBV5-4 . .
CAWNKGGSRGELFF TGTGCCTGGAATAAAGGCGGGAGTCGTGGGGAGCTGTTTTTT TRBJ2-2 TRBV30 TRBD2 .
CASRLGQGYDTQYF TGTGCCAGCAGACTGGGACAGGGTTATGATACGCAGTATTTT TRBJ2-3 TRBV6-5 TRBD1 many
CASSGLQGARTEAFF TGTGCCAGCAGCGGCTTACAGGGGGCAAGGACTGAAGCTTTCTTT TRBJ1-1 TRBV13 TRBD1 once
CASSEPGLAGNNEQFF TGTGCCAGCAGTGAACCGGGACTAGCGGGGAACAATGAGCAGTTCTTC TRBJ2-1 TRBV25-1 TRBD2 .
CASGHPAGESHEQYF TGTGCCAGCGGCCATCCAGCGGGAGAAAGCCACGAGCAGTACTTC TRBJ2-7 TRBV27 TRBD2 few
CASSPGSSSYNEQFF TGCGCCAGCAGCCCGGGGTCGAGCTCCTACAATGAGCAGTTCTTC TRBJ2-1 TRBV4-3 . .
CAWSVTRQDNEQFF TGTGCCTGGAGTGTAACTCGCCAAGACAATGAGCAGTTCTTC TRBJ2-1 TRBV30 . .
CASRGPAEYTF TGTGCCAGCAGGGGGCCGGCGGAGTACACCTTC TRBJ1-2 TRBV28 . .
CASSQKPMRDREAYNEQFF TGCGCCAGCAGCCAAAAACCCATGCGAGACAGGGAAGCCTACAATGAGCAGTTCTTC TRBJ2-1 TRBV4-1 TRBD1 .
CASSFLAGNEQYF TGCGCCAGCAGCTTTCTAGCGGGAAACGAGCAGTACTTC TRBJ2-7 TRBV5-1 TRBD2 few
CASRAGQGTYGYTF TGTGCCAGCAGGGCGGGACAGGGAACTTATGGCTACACCTTC TRBJ1-2 TRBV6-5 TRBD1 .
CASSFSQEAFF TGTGCCAGCAGCTTCAGTCAAGAAGCTTTCTTT TRBJ1-1 TRBV5-6 . .
CASSSVRGANEQFF TGTGCCAGCAGCTCCGTCAGGGGGGCAAATGAGCAGTTCTTC TRBJ2-1 TRBV11-3 . .
CASSLLSSGSNNEQFF TGTGCCAGCTCACTCCTTTCGAGCGGGAGTAACAATGAGCAGTTCTTC TRBJ2-1 TRBV18 TRBD2 few
CASSSAGQGQDEQFF TGTGCCAGCAGCTCAGCCGGCCAGGGACAGGATGAGCAGTTCTTC TRBJ2-1 TRBV11-3 TRBD1 once
CASSLDRGETQYF TGTGCCAGCAGCTTGGACAGGGGGGAGACCCAGTACTTC TRBJ2-5 TRBV7-9 TRBD1 .
CASSPRDNEQFF TGTGCCAGCAGTCCCCGGGACAATGAGCAGTTCTTC TRBJ2-1 TRBV6-6 . few
CASSEGVGDYEQYF TGTGCCAGCAGCGAGGGGGTAGGGGACTACGAGCAGTACTTC TRBJ2-7 TRBV2 . .
CAWSVGTAAGDTQYF TGTGCCTGGAGTGTTGGGACAGCCGCGGGAGATACGCAGTATTTT TRBJ2-3 TRBV30 TRBD1 .